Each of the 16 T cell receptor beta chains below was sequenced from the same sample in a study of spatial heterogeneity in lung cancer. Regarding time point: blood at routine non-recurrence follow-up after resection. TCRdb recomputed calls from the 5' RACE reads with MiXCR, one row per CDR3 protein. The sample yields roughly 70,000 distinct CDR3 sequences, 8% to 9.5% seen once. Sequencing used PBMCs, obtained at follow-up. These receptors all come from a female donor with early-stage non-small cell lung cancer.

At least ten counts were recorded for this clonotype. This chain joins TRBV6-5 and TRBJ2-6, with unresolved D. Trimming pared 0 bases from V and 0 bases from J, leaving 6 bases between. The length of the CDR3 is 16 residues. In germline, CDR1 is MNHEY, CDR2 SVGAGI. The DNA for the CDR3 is TGTGCCAGCAGTTACTCGATAATCTCTGGGGCCAACGTCCTGACTTTC. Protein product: CASSYSIISGANVLTF.

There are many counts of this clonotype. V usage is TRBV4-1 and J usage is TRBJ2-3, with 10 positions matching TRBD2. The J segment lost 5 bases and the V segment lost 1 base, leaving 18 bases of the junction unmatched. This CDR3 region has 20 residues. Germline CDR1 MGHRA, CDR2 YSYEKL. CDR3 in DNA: TGCGCCAGCAGCCAAGGCCTTCTGGGACTAGCGAGTATTGGTGGAGATACGCAGTATTTT. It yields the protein CASSQGLLGLASIGGDTQYF.

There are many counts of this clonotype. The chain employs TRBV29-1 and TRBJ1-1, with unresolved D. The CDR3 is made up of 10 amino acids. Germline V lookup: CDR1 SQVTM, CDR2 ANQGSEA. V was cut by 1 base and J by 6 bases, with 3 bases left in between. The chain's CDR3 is CSVEGAEAFF. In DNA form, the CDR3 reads TGCAGCGTTGAAGGGGCTGAAGCTTTCTTT.

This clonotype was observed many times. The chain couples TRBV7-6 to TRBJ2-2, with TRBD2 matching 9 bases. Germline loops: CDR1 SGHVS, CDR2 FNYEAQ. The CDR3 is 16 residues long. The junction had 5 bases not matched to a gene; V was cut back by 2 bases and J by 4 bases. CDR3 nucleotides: TGTGCCAGCAGCTTAACGCCAGCGGGAGGCACCGGGGAGCTGTTTTTT. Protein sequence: CASSLTPAGGTGELFF.

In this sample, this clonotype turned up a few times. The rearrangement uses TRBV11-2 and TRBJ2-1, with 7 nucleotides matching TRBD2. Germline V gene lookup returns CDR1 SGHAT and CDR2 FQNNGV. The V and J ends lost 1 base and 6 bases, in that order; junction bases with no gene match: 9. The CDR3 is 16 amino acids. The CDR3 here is CASSLVAGLLSNEQFF. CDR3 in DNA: TGTGCCAGCAGCTTAGTAGCGGGCCTTCTAAGCAATGAGCAGTTCTTC.

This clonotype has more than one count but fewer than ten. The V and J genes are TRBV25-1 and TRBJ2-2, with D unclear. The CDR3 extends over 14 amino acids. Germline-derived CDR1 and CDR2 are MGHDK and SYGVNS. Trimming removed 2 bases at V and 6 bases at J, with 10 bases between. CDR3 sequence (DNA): TGTGCCAGCAGTGAACGCCAGCATTCCGGGGAGCTGTTTTTT. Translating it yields CASSERQHSGELFF.

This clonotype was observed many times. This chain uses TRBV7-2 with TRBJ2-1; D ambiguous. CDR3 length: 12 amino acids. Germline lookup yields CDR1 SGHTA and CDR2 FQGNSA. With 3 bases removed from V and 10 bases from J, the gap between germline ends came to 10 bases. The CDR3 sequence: CASSLAVSEQFF. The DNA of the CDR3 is TGTGCCAGCAGCTTGGCAGTTTCCGAGCAGTTCTTC.

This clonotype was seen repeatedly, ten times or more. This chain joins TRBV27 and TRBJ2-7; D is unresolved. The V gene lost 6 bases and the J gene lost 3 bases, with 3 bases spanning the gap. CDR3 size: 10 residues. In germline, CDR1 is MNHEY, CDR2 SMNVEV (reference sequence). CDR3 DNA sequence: TGTGCCAGCAGGTACTACGAGCAGTACTTC. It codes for CASRYYEQYF.

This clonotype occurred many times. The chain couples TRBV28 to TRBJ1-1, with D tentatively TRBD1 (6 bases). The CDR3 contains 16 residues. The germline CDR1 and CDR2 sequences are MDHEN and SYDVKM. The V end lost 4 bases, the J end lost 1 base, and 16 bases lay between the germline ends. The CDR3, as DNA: TGTGCCAGCAGTTCCCCCCCCGGGACACGGAACACTGAAGCTTTCTTT. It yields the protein CASSSPPGTRNTEAFF.

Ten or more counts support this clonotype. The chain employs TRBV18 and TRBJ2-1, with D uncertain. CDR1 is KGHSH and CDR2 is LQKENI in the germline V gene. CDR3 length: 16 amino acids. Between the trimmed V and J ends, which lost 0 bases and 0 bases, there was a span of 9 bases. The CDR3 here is CASSPPRQSSYNEQFF. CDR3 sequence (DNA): TGTGCCAGCTCACCACCGAGGCAGAGCTCCTACAATGAGCAGTTCTTC.

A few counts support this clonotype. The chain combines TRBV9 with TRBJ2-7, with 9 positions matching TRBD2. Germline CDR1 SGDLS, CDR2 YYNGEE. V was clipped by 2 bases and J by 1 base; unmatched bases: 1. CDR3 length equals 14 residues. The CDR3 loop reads CASSVLAGSYEQYF. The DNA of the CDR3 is TGTGCCAGCAGCGTCCTAGCGGGGTCCTACGAGCAGTACTTC. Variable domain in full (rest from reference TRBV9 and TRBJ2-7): DSGVTQTPKHLITATGQRVTLRCSPRSGDLSVYWYQQSLDQGLQFLIQYYNGEERAKGNILERFSAQQFPDLHSELNLSSLELGDSALYFCASSVLAGSYEQYFGPGTRLTVT.

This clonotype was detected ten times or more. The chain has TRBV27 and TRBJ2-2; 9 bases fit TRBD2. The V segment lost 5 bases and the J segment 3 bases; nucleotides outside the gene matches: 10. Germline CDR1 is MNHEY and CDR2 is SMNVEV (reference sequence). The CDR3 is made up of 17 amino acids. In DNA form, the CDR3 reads TGTGCCAGCAGTCCTCCGAATAGCGGGAGCTACACCGGGGAGCTGTTTTTT. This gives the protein CASSPPNSGSYTGELFF.

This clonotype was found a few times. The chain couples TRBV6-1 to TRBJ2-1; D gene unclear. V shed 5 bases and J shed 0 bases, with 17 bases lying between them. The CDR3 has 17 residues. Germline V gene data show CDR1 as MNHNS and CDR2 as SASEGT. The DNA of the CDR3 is TGTGCCAGCAGTCTACCCCGGAAGGCCAGCTCCTACAATGAGCAGTTCTTC. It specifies CASSLPRKASSYNEQFF.

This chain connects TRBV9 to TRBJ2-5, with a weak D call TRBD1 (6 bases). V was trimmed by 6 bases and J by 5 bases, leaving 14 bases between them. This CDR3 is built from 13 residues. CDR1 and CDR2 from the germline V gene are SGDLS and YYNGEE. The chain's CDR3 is CASKGDLEETQYF. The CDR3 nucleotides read TGTGCCAGCAAGGGGGACCTGGAGGAGACCCAGTACTTC.

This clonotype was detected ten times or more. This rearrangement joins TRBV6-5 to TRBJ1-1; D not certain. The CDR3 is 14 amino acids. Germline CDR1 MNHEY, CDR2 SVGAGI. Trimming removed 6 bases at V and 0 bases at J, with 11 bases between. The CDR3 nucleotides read TGTGCCAGCAGCTACGGGGAAATGAACACTGAAGCTTTCTTT. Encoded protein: CASSYGEMNTEAFF.

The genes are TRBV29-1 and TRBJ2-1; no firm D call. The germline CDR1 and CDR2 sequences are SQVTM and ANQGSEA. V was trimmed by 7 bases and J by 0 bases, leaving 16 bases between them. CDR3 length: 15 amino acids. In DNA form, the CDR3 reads TGCAGCGCTCCTCCGGGTCCCAGCTCCTACAATGAGCAGTTCTTC. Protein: CSAPPGPSSYNEQFF.